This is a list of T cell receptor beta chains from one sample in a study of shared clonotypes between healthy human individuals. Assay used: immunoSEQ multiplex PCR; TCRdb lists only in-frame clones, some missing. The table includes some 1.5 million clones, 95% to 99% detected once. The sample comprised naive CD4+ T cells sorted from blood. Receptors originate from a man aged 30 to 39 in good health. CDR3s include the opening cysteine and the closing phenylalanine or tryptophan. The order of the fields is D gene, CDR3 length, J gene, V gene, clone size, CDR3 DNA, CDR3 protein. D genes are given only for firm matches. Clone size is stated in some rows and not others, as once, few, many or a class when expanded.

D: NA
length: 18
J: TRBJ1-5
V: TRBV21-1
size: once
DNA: TGTGCCAGCAGCAAATGGGCCCCTTTTACTTCGCCGAATCAGCCCCAGCATTTT
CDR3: CASSKWAPFTSPNQPQHF

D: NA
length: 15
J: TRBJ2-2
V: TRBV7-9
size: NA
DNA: TGTGCCAGCAGCTTAGGGACCCTGAACACCGGGGAGCTGTTTTTT
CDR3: CASSLGTLNTGELFF

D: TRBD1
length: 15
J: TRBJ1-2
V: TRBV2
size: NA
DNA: TGTGCCAGCAGTTCAGAAACAAGGGGACAGTATGGCTACACCTTC
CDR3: CASSSETRGQYGYTF

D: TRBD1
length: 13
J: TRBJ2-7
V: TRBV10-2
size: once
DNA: TGCGCCAGTAGCCGGGACAGGGACTACGAGCAGTACTTC
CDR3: CASSRDRDYEQYF

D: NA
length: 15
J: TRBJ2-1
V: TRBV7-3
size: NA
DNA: TGTGCCAGCAGCCTCATAGGGGGGCTCACCAATGAGCAGTTCTTC
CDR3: CASSLIGGLTNEQFF

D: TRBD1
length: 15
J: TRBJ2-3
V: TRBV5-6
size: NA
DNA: TGTGCCAGCAGCTCGCCGGGACAGGGCGAAGATACGCAGTATTTT
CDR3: CASSSPGQGEDTQYF

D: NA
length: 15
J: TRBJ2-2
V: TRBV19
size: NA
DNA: TGTGCCAGTAGTACGACCCTCCAGGGCTCCGGGGAGCTGTTTTTT
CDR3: CASSTTLQGSGELFF

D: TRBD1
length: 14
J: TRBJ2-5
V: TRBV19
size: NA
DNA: TGTGCCAGTAAACAGGACAGGGGGAGGGAGACCCAGTACTTC
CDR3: CASKQDRGRETQYF

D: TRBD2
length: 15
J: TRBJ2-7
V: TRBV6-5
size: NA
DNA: TGTGCCAGCAGGGGAGCGGGAGGGCCAACCTACGAGCAGTACTTC
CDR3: CASRGAGGPTYEQYF

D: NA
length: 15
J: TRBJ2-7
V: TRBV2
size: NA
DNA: TGTGCCAGCAGCCGACCCGTTGGGGGGTCCTACGAGCAGTACTTC
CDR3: CASSRPVGGSYEQYF

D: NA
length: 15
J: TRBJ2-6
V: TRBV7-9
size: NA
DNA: TGTGCCAGCAGCCCCCCCCGGTCCGGTGCCAACGTCCTGACTTTC
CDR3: CASSPPRSGANVLTF

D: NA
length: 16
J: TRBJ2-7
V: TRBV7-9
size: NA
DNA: TGTGCCAGCAGCTTACCACCCGGGACATCCTCCTACGAGCAGTACTTC
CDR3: CASSLPPGTSSYEQYF

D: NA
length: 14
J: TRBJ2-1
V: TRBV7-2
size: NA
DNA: TGTGCCAGCAGCTTAGTATATCCTGGATTTGAGCAGTTCTTC
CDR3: CASSLVYPGFEQFF

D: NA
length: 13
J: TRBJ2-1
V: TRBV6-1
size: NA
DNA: TGTGCCAGCAGTGACAGGGGTTACAATGAGCAGTTCTTC
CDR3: CASSDRGYNEQFF

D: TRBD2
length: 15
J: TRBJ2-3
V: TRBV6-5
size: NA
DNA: TGTGCCAGCAGTTACGCTAGCGGAGGCACAGATACGCAGTATTTT
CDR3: CASSYASGGTDTQYF

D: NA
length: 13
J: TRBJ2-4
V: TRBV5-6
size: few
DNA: TGTGCCAGCAGCTTGGATGGCGGAGGCCCTCAGTACTTC
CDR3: CASSLDGGGPQYF

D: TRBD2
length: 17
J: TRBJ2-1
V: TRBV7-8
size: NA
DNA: TGTGCCAGCAGCTTAGCTACGGTAGCGGGAGTCTACAATGAGCAGTTCTTC
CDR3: CASSLATVAGVYNEQFF

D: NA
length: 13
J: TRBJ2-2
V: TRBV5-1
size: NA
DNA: TGCGCCAGCAGCTCTAAAATCACCGGGGAGCTGTTTTTT
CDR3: CASSSKITGELFF

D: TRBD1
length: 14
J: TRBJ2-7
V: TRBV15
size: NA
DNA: TGTGCCACCAGCAAACAGGGGATTTCATACGAGCAGTACTTC
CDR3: CATSKQGISYEQYF

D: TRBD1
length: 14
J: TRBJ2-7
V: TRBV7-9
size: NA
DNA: TGTGCCAGCAGCTCTTACAGGGGAACCCACGAGCAGTACTTC
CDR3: CASSSYRGTHEQYF

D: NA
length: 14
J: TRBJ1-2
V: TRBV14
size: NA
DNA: TGTGCCAGCAGCCAAGTGGGCAGTTTCGTCGGCTACACCTTC
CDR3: CASSQVGSFVGYTF

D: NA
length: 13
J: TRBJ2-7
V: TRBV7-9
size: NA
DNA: TGTGCCAGCAGCTTAAGGCCGTCCTACGAGCAGTACTTC
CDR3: CASSLRPSYEQYF

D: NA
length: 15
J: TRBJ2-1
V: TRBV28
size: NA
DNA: TGTGCCAGCAGTTGGTCCGGACTAGGGACAAGTGAGCAGTTCTTC
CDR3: CASSWSGLGTSEQFF

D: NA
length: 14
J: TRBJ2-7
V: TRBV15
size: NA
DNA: TGTGCCACCAGCAGAGATGTGGGGGCCGGCGAGCAGTACTTC
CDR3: CATSRDVGAGEQYF

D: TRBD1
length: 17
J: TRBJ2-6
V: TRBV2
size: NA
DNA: TGTGCCAGCAATAGGGACAGGGTGTCTCCTGGGGCCAACGTCCTGACTTTC
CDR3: CASNRDRVSPGANVLTF

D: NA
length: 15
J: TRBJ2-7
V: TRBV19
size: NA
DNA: TGTGCCAGTAGTAGCCCCGGGGCGACGGCCTACGAGCAGTACTTC
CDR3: CASSSPGATAYEQYF

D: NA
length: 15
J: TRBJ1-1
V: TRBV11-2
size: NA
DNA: TGTGCCAGCAGCTTAGATGAGGATGAGAACACTGAAGCTTTCTTT
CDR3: CASSLDEDENTEAFF

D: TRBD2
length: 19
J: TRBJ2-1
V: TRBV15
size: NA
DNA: TGTGCCACCAGACGACTAGCGGGAAGGGGGTGGGGATTTTACAATGAGCAGTTCTTC
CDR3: CATRRLAGRGWGFYNEQFF

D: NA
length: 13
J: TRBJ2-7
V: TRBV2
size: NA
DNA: TGTGCCAGCACCCAAAGTTTAAGGGACGAGCAGTACTTC
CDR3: CASTQSLRDEQYF

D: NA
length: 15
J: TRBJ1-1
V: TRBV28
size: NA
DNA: TGTGCCAGCAGTCTAATTACTCGGGATAACACTGAAGCTTTCTTT
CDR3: CASSLITRDNTEAFF

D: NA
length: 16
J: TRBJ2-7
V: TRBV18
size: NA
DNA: TGTGCCAGCTCACCTGTTGGGACCCGCAGGCCCTACGAGCAGTACTTC
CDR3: CASSPVGTRRPYEQYF

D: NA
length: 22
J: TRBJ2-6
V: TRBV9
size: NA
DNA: TGTGCCAGCAGCGTAGCGTTTAGCGGCCCTAGAGCCCTGAGCTCTGGGGCCAACGTCCTGACTTTC
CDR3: CASSVAFSGPRALSSGANVLTF

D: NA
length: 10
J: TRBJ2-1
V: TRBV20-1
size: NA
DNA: TGCAGTGCTAGTCGGAATGAGCAGTTCTTC
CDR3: CSASRNEQFF

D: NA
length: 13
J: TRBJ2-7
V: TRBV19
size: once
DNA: TGTGCCAGTATGGACACACGCTCCTACGAGCAGTACTTC
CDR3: CASMDTRSYEQYF

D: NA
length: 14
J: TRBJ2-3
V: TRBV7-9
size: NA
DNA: TGTGCCAGCAGCTTAGTGAGTAACACAGATACGCAGTATTTT
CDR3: CASSLVSNTDTQYF

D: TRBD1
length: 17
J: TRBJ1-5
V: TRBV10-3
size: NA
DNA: TGTGCCATCAGTGAGTCTCTAGGGGACAGGGGGGATCAGCCCCAGCATTTT
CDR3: CAISESLGDRGDQPQHF

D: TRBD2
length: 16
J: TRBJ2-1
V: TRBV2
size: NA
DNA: TGTGCCAGCAGTCTACTAGCGGGAGGGTTAAACTATGAGCAGTTCTTC
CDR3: CASSLLAGGLNYEQFF

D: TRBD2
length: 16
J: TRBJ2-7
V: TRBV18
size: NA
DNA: TGTGCCAGCTCACCATTGGGGGGGGGAACCTCCTACGAGCAGTACTTC
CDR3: CASSPLGGGTSYEQYF

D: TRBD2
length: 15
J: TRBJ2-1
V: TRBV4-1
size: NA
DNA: TGCGCCAGCAGCCCCCCGGGACTAGCGTGGAATGAGCAGTTCTTC
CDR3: CASSPPGLAWNEQFF